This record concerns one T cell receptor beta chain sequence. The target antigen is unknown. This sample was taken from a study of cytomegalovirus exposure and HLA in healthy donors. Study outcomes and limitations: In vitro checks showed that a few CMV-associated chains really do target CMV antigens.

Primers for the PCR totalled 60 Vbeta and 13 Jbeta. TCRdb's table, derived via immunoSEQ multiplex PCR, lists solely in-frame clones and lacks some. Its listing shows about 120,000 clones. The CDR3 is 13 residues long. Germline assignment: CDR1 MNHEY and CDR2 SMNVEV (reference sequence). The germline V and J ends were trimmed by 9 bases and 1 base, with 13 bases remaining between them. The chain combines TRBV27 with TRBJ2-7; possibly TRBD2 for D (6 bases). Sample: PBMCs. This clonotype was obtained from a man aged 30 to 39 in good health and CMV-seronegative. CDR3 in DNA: TGTGCCAGTAGCCCCGGGGGATCCTACGAGCAGTACTTC. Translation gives CASSPGGSYEQYF.